This T cell receptor beta chain was documented in a study of beta chain features in type 1 diabetes. With 3 bases clipped from V and 5 bases from J, the junction kept 8 bases outside the gene matches. The CDR3 has 15 residues. Germline V gives CDR1 LNHDA, CDR2 SQIVND (reference sequence). The investigators reverse transcribed all of the isolated RNA, so they sequenced expressed TCRB transcripts. Sequencing was performed with immunoSEQ multiplex PCR; in TCRdb, only in-frame clones are kept and a portion is missing. This sample has about 250,000 clones; over 12% occur once, and the top ten carry approximately 0.024%. The study's findings and limits: cDNA-based sequencing might over-represent cells highly expressing TCR. Among patients, naive, central memory and Treg TCRB repertoires appeared more similar than among healthy donors. Individuals with type 1 diabetes displayed fewer insertions and more deletions at VDJ junctions.

This clone was found a few times. Its matching antigen is unknown. The sequenced sample was naive CD4+ T cells from blood. The source is a woman in her thirties or forties in good health. The chain employs TRBV19 and TRBJ2-5; TRBD1 matches at 8 bases. In DNA, the CDR3 is TGTGCCAGTAGTATCGGACAGGGACCAGGGGAGACCCAGTACTTC. It encodes CASSIGQGPGETQYF.